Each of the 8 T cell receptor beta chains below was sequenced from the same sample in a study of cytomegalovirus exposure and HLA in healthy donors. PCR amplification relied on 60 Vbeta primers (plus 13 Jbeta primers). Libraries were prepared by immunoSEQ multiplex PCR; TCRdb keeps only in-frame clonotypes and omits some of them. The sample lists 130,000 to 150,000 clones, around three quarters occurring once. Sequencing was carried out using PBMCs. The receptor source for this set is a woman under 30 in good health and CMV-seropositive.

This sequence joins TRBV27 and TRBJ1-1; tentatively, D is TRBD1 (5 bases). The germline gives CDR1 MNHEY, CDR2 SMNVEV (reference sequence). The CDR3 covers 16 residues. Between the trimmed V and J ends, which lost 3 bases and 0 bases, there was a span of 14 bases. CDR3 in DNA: TGTGCCAGCAGTTTCTTGCAGGGCCCACTGAACACTGAAGCTTTCTTT. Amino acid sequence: CASSFLQGPLNTEAFF.

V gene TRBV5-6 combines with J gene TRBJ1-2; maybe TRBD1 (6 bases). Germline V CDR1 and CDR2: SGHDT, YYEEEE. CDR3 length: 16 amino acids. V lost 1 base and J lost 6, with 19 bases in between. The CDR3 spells CASSLKGTGYLHGYTF. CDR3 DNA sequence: TGTGCCAGCAGCTTGAAAGGAACAGGGTACCTGCATGGCTACACCTTC. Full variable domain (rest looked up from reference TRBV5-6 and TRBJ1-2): DAGVTQSPTHLIKTRGQQVTLRCSPKSGHDTVSWYQQALGQGPQFIFQYYEEEERQRGNFPDRFSGHQFPNYSSELNVNALLLGDSALYLCASSLKGTGYLHGYTFGSGTRLTVV.

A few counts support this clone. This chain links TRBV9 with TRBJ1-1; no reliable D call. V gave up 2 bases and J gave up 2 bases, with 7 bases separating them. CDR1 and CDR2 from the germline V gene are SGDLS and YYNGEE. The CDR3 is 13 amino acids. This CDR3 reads CASSVEGNTEAFF. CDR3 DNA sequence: TGTGCCAGCAGCGTCGAGGGAAACACTGAAGCTTTCTTT.

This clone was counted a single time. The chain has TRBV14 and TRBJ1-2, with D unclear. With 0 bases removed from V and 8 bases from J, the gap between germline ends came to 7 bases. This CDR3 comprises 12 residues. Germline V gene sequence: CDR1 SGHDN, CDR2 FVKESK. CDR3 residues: CASSQDIRGYTF. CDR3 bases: TGTGCCAGCAGCCAAGATATACGGGGCTACACCTTC.

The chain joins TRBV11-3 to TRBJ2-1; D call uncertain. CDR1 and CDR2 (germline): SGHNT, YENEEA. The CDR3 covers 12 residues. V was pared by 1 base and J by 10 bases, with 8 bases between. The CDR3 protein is CASSLGPQEQFF. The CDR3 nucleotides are TGTGCCAGCAGCTTAGGGCCTCAGGAGCAGTTCTTC.

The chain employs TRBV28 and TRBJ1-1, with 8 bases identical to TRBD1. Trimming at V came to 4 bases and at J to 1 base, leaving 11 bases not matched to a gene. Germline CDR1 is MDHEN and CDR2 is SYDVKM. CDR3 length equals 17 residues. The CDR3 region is CASSSPLGQVKNTEAFF. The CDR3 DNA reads TGTGCCAGCAGTTCCCCCTTGGGACAGGTGAAGAACACTGAAGCTTTCTTT.

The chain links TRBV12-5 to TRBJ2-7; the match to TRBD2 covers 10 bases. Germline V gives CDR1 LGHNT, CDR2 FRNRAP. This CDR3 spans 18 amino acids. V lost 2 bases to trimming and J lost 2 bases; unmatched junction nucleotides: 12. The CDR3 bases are TGTGCTAGTGGTTTGCCACTCCTGACTAGCGGGCGTCCCTACGAGCAGTACTTC. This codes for CASGLPLLTSGRPYEQYF.

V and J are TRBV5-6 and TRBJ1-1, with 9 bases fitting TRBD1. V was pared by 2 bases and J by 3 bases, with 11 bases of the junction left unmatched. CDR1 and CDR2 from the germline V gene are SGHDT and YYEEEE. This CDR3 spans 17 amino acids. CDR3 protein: CASSFIPLTGGYTEAFF. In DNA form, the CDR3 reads TGTGCCAGCAGCTTCATACCTCTTACAGGGGGCTACACTGAAGCTTTCTTT.